This T cell receptor beta chain was recorded in a study of cytomegalovirus exposure and HLA in healthy donors. Study-level results: Later analysis identified a missense DCLRE1C variant that was linked to TCR beta V- and J-gene trimming.

Researchers ran the PCR with 60 Vbeta and 13 Jbeta primers. Profiling relied on immunoSEQ multiplex PCR, and the TCRdb table lists in-frame clones only, not all of them. The sample shows 85,000 to 120,000 clones, around 76% of them seen only once. This CDR3 comprises 14 residues. The ends lost 1 base at V and 3 bases at J; junction bases unmatched: 3. Germline V gene data show CDR1 as SGHTA and CDR2 as FQGNSA. Points on this clone: The antigen is unknown.

The sequence came from a woman aged 50 to 60 in good health and CMV-seropositive. The genes are TRBV7-2 and TRBJ2-7, with 7 positions matching TRBD2. Sequencing was done on a sample of PBMCs. The CDR3 DNA reads as TGTGCCAGCAGCTTAGGACTAGCAGTCTACGAGCAGTACTTC. Translated, it gives CASSLGLAVYEQYF. Looking up the rest from reference TRBV7-2 and TRBJ2-7 gives the full variable domain: GAGVSQSPSNKVTEKGKDVELRCDPISGHTALYWYRQSLGQGLEFLIYFQGNSAPDKSGLPSDRFSAERTGGSVSTLTIQRTQQEDSAVYLCASSLGLAVYEQYFGPGTRLTVT.